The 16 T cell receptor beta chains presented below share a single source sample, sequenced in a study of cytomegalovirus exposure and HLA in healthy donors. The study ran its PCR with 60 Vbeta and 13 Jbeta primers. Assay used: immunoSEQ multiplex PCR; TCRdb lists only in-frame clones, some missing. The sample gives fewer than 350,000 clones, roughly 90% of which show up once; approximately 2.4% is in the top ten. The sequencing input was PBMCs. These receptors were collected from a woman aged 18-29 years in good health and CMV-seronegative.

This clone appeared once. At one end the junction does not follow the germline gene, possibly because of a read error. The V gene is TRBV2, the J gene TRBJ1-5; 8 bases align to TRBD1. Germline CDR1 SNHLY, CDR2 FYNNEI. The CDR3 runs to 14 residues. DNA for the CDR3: TGTGCCAGCAGGGAAGGACAGGGTACACAGCCCCAGCATTTT. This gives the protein CASREGQGTQPQHF.

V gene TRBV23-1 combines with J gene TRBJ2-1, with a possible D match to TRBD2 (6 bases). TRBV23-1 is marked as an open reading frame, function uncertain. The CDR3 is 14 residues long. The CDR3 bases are TGCGCATCGGGTACTAGCCGAGAGGACAATGAGCAGTTCTTC. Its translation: CASGTSREDNEQFF.

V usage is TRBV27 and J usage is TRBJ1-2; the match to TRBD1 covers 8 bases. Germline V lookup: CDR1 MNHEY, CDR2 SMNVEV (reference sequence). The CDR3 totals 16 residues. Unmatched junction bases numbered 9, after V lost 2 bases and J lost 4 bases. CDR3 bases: TGTGCCAGCAGTTTAGAAGGGGCAGGGGGCGTCTATGGCTACACCTTC. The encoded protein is CASSLEGAGGVYGYTF.

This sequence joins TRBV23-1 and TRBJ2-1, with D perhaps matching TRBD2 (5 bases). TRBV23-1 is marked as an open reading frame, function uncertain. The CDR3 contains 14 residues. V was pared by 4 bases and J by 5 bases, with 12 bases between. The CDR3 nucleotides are TGCGCCAGCAGTCTCCAAGGAGGCAACAATGAGCAGTTCTTC. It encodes CASSLQGGNNEQFF.

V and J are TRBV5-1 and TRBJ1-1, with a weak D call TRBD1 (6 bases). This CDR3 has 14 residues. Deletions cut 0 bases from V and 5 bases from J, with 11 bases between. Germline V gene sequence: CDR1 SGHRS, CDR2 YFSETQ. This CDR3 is CASSLERGRTEAFF. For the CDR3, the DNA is TGCGCCAGCAGCTTGGAGCGGGGGCGGACTGAAGCTTTCTTT.

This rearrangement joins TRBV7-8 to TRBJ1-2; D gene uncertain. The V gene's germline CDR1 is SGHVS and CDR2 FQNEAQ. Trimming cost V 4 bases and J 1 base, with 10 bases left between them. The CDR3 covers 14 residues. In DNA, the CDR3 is TGTGCCAGCAGCTGTTCACCGGTTAACTATGGCTACACCTTC. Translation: CASSCSPVNYGYTF.

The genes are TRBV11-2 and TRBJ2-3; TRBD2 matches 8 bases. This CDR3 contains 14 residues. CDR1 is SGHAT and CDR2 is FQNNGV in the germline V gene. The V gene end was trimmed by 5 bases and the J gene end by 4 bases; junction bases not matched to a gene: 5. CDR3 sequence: CASSPAGGPDTQYF. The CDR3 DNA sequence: TGTGCCAGCAGCCCCGCGGGGGGTCCAGATACGCAGTATTTT.

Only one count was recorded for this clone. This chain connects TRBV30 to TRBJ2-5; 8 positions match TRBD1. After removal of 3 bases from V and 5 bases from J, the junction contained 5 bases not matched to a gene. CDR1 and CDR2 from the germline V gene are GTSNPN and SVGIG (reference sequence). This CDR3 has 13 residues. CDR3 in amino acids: CAWRDRGFETQYF. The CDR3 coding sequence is TGTGCCTGGAGAGACAGGGGATTTGAGACCCAGTACTTC.

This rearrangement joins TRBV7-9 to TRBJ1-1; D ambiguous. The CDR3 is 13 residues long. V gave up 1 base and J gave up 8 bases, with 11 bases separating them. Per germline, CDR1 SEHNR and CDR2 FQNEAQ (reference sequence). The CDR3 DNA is TGTGCCAGCAGCTTAGAGCTGGGAGGAGAAGCTTTCTTT. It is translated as CASSLELGGEAFF.

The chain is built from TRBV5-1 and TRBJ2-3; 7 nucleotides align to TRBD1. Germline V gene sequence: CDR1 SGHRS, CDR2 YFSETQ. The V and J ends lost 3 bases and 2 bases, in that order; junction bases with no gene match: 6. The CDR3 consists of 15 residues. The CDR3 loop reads CASSSDRTYTDTQYF. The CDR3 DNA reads TGCGCCAGCAGCTCGGACAGGACGTACACAGATACGCAGTATTTT.

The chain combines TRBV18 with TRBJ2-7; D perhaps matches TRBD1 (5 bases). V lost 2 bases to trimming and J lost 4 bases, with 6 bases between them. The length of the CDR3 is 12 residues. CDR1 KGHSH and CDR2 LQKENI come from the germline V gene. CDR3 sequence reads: CASSPDRYEQYF. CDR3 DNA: TGTGCCAGCTCACCAGACAGATACGAGCAGTACTTC.

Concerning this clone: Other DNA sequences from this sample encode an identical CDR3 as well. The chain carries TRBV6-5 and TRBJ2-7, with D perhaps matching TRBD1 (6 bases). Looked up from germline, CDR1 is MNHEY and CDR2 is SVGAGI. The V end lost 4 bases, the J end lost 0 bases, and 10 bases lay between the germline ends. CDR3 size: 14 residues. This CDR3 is CASSFGQSSYEQYF. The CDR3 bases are TGTGCCAGCAGTTTTGGACAGAGCTCCTACGAGCAGTACTTC.

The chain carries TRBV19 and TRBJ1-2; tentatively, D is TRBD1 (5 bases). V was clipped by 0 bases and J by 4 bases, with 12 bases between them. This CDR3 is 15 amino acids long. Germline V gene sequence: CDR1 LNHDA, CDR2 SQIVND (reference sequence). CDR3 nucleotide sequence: TGTGCCAGTAGTATAGAGAGGACATCCACCTATGGCTACACCTTC. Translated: CASSIERTSTYGYTF.

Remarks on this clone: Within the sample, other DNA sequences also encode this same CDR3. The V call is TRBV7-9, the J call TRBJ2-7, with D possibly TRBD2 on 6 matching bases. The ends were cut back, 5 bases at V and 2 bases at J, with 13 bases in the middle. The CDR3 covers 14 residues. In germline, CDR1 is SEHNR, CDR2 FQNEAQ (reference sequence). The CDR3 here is CASSPRGSPYEQYF. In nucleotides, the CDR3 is TGTGCCAGCAGCCCGCGGGGATCCCCCTACGAGCAGTACTTC.

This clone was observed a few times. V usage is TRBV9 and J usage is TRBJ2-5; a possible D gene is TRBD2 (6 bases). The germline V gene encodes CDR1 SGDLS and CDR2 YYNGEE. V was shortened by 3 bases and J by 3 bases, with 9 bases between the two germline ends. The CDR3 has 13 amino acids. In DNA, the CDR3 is TGTGCCAGCAGCGGCCGGGAGAAAGAGACCCAGTACTTC. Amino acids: CASSGREKETQYF.

CDR3 in amino acids: CASSFPLENTEAFF. CDR3 DNA sequence: TGTGCCAGCAGCTTTCCACTCGAGAACACTGAAGCTTTCTTT. The chain is built from TRBV5-5 and TRBJ1-1; D remains ambiguous. The germline V gene has CDR1 SGHKS and CDR2 YYEKEE (reference sequence). The CDR3 loop spans 14 amino acids. Trimming shortened V by 2 bases and J by 1 base, and 9 bases separated the two germline ends.